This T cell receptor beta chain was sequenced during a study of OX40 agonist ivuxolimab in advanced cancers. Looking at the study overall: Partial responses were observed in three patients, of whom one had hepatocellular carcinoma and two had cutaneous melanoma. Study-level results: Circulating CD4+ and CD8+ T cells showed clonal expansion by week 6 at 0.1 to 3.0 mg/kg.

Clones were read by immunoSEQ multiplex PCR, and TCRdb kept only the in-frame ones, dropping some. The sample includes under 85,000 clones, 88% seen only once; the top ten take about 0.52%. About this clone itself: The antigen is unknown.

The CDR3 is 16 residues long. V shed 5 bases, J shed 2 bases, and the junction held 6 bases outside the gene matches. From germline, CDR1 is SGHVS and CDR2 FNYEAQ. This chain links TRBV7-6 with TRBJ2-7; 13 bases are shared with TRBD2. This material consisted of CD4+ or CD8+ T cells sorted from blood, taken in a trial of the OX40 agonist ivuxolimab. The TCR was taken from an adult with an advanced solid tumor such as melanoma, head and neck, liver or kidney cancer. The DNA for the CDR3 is TGTGCCAGCAGCCAGGGACTAGCGGGGCAGACCTACGAGCAGTACTTC. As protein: CASSQGLAGQTYEQYF.